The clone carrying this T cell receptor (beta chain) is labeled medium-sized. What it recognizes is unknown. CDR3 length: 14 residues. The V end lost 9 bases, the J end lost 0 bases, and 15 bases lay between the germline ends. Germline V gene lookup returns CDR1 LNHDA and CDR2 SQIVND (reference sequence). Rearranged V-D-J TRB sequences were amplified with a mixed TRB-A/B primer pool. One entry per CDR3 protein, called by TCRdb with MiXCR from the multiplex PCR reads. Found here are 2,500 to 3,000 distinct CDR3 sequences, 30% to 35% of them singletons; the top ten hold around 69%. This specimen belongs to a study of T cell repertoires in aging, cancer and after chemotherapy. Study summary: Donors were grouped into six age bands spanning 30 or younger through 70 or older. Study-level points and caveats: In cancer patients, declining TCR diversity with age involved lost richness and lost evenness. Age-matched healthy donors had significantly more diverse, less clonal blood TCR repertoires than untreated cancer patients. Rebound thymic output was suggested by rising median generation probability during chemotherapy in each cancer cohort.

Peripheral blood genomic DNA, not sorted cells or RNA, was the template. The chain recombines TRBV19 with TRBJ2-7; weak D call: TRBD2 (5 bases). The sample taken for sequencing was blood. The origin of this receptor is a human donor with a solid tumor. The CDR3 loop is CASMRTPSSYEQYF. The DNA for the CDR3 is TGTGCCAGCATGAGGACTCCTAGCTCCTACGAGCAGTACTTC. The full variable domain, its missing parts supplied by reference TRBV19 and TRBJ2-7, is DGGITQSPKYLFRKEGQNVTLSCEQNLNHDAMYWYRQDPGQGLRLIYYSQIVNDFQKGDIAEGYSVSREKKESFPLTVTSAQKNPTAFYLCASMRTPSSYEQYFGPGTRLTVT.